This T cell receptor (beta chain) appears in the sequencing data of a study of blood T cell repertoires in COVID-19. Looking at the study overall: Specimens from acute and convalescent COVID-19 originated in the United States, Italy and Spain.

The count of this clone is one. Participants were placed into cohorts based on the clinical history they reported. Repertoires were generated with immunoSEQ multiplex PCR, while TCRdb's copy carries only in-frame clones and drops some. This table holds some 460,000 clones, roughly nine tenths found once. Germline V lookup: CDR1 SGHNT, CDR2 YYREEE (reference sequence). CDR3 length: 16 residues. The V and J ends lost 4 bases and 4 bases, in that order; junction bases with no gene match: 5. The V call is TRBV5-4, the J call TRBJ2-1, with TRBD2 identical over 13 bases. This receptor was obtained from a woman under 30 with acute COVID-19. Sequenced sample: PBMCs or T cells enriched from blood (not recorded which). The chain's CDR3 is CASSLGTSGTYNEQFF. The CDR3 nucleotides read TGTGCCAGCAGCCTAGGGACTAGCGGGACGTACAATGAGCAGTTCTTC.